This TCR beta chain was found in a study of cytomegalovirus exposure and HLA in healthy donors. The PCR made use of 60 Vbeta and 13 Jbeta primers. Measured with immunoSEQ multiplex PCR; TCRdb has only the in-frame clones, and not every one. The repertoire holds 100,000 or so clones, with more than 80% as singletons. Germline loops: CDR1 LNHNV, CDR2 YYDKDF (reference sequence). The V and J ends lost 1 base and 0 bases respectively, with 13 bases between them. The CDR3 is made up of 16 amino acids. This chain connects TRBV15 to TRBJ2-7; TRBD2 might be the D (6 bases). Sequencing input: PBMCs. This clonotype was obtained from a man aged 25 to 40 in good health and CMV-seronegative. CDR3 nucleotide sequence: TGTGCCACCAGCAGAGGGGCGGGGTTCTCCTCCTACGAGCAGTACTTC. It specifies CATSRGAGFSSYEQYF. The variable domain in full, completed from reference TRBV15 and TRBJ2-7, reads DAMVIQNPRYQVTQFGKPVTLSCSQTLNHNVMYWYQQKSSQAPKLLFHYYDKDFNNEADTPDNFQSRRPNTSFCFLDIRSPGLGDTAMYLCATSRGAGFSSYEQYFGPGTRLTVT.